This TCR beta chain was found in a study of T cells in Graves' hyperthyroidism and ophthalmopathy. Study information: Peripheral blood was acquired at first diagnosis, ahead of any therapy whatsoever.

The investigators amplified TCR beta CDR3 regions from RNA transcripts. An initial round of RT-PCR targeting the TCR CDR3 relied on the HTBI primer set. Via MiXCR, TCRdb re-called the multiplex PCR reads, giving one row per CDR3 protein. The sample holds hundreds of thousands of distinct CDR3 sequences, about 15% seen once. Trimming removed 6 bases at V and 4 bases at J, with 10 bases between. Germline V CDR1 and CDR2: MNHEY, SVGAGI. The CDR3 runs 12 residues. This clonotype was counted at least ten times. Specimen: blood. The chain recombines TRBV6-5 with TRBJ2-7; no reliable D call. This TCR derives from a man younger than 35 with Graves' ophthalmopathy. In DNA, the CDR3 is TGTGCCAGCAGCGCCCGCCGTTACGAGCAGTACTTC. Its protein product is CASSARRYEQYF.